These 17 T cell receptor beta chains originate from one sample sequenced in a study of blood T cells in healthy people across ages. The second PCR ran roughly 7 to 12 cycles with a sample-barcoded 5' primer and J-beta primers. Via MiXCR, TCRdb re-called the 5' RACE reads, giving one row per CDR3 protein. This table holds about 1,800,000 distinct CDR3 sequences, over 25% found once. Sequencing was done on a sample of blood. These TCRs come from a woman in her thirties in good health.

This clonotype was recorded only once. This clone may be a read error of a much larger clone one base away. V and J are TRBV6-1 and TRBJ2-5; D ambiguous. This CDR3 is built from 14 residues. Germline V gene data show CDR1 as MNHNS and CDR2 as SASEGT. The CDR3, as DNA: TGTGCCAGCAGTAGGTTAGGCAGACAAGAGACCCATTACTTC. This translates into CASSRLGRQETHYF.

In this sample, this clonotype turned up a few times. The gene calls are TRBV6-5 and TRBJ1-5; no clear D. Germline loops: CDR1 MNHEY, CDR2 SVGAGI. Between the trimmed V and J ends, which lost 6 bases and 0 bases, there was a span of 15 bases. The CDR3 loop spans 16 amino acids. The CDR3 nucleotides read TGTGCCAGCAGACGGCGCTCAGAGGGTAGCAATCAGCCCCAGCATTTT. It is translated as CASRRRSEGSNQPQHF.

This clonotype was counted ten times or more. This rearrangement joins TRBV14 to TRBJ2-7; D unresolved. The V and J ends lost 2 bases and 2 bases respectively, with 7 bases between them. Germline CDR1 reads SGHDN; CDR2 reads FVKESK. The CDR3 runs to 13 residues. The CDR3 here is CASSQKGPYEQYF. The CDR3 DNA sequence: TGTGCCAGCAGCCAAAAGGGCCCCTACGAGCAGTACTTC.

The V and J genes are TRBV7-2 and TRBJ1-1; perhaps TRBD1 as D (5 bases). The CDR3 length is 13 residues. Trimming pared 0 bases from V and 11 bases from J, leaving 13 bases between. Germline loops: CDR1 SGHTA, CDR2 FQGNSA. CDR3 protein: CASSLAQGDLAFF. The CDR3 DNA sequence: TGTGCCAGCAGCTTAGCGCAGGGAGATTTGGCTTTCTTT.

The rearrangement links TRBV7-2 to TRBJ2-1; D is unclear. CDR3 length equals 15 residues. Germline loops: CDR1 SGHTA, CDR2 FQGNSA. V lost 1 base and J lost 7, with 14 bases in between. CDR3 amino acids: CASSLGPPTQNEQFF. The CDR3 nucleotides are TGTGCCAGCAGCTTAGGTCCCCCTACCCAGAATGAGCAGTTCTTC.

V and J are TRBV7-2 and TRBJ1-4; D not certain. This CDR3 is 12 amino acids long. The germline gives CDR1 SGHTA, CDR2 FQGNSA. The V end lost 5 bases, the J end lost 7 bases, and 8 bases lay between the germline ends. In DNA form, the CDR3 reads TGTGCCAGCAGCCCAGTGGCTGAAAAACTGTTTTTT. Its protein product is CASSPVAEKLFF. The full variable domain, in which reference TRBV7-2 and TRBJ1-4 provide the parts outside the CDR3, is GAGVSQSPSNKVTEKGKDVELRCDPISGHTALYWYRQSLGQGLEFLIYFQGNSAPDKSGLPSDRFSAERTGGSVSTLTIQRTQQEDSAVYLCASSPVAEKLFFGSGTQLSVL.

Notes on this clonotype: A read error may be the cause here, since a much bigger clone is one base away. The rearrangement links TRBV15 to TRBJ2-1; no definite D call. In germline, CDR1 is LNHNV, CDR2 YYDKDF (reference sequence). The CDR3 totals 12 residues. The CDR3 loop is CVTSSLINEQFF. In DNA, the CDR3 is TGTGTCACCAGCAGTTTAATTAATGAGCAGTTCTTC.

The J gene is TRBJ1-2, the V gene TRBV10-3; maybe TRBD1 (6 bases). The CDR3 extends over 12 amino acids. Germline V lookup: CDR1 ENHRY, CDR2 SYGVKD. V dropped 6 bases and J dropped 8 bases, with 13 bases sitting between them. This CDR3 is CAIRAGEGGYTF. CDR3 bases: TGTGCCATCAGGGCAGGGGAAGGGGGCTACACCTTC.

This clonotype was found many times. This chain links TRBV5-5 with TRBJ2-5; D gene ambiguous. CDR3 length: 13 residues. CDR1 is SGHKS, CDR2 YYEKEE, per germline (reference sequence). The V gene lost 0 bases and the J gene lost 5 bases, with 8 bases spanning the gap. CDR3 coding DNA: TGTGCCAGCAGCTTGGCCAACTGGGAGACCCAGTACTTC. This sequence encodes CASSLANWETQYF.

The count of this clonotype is one. CDR3 DNA sequence: TGTGCCAGCAGCCAAGCGGGACTAGCGGGAAACTACGAGCAGTACTTC. This gives the protein CASSQAGLAGNYEQYF. The chain joins TRBV3-1 to TRBJ2-7; 13 bases are a match to TRBD2. The CDR3 sequence is 16 residues long. Germline CDR1 LGHDT, CDR2 YNNKEL (reference sequence). Trimming removed 1 base from V and 3 bases from J; junction bases left unmatched: 3.

This clonotype was seen only a few times. At one end the junction does not follow the germline gene, possibly because of a read error. The chain employs TRBV6-2 or TRBV6-3 and TRBJ2-5, with 8 bases fitting TRBD2. Germline CDR1 and CDR2: MNHEY and SVGEGT. CDR3 size: 13 residues. The CDR3 bases are TGTGCCGGCAGACCGGGACTAGTAGAGACCCAGTACTTC. Amino acids: CAGRPGLVETQYF.

On this clonotype: One base away lies a much larger clone, so this may be a sequencing read error. This chain uses TRBV29-1 with TRBJ2-7; D is unclear. CDR1 is SQVTM and CDR2 is ANQGSEA in the germline V gene. CDR3 length: 14 amino acids. As DNA, the CDR3 is TGCAGGGTTCTCTTCGGAGACGGATCCTACGAGCAGTACTTC. Its translation is CRVLFGDGSYEQYF.

This clonotype was counted only a few times. The CDR3 DNA follows: TGTGCCAGCACCGACGGGCCAGAAGCTTTCTTT. It codes for CASTDGPEAFF. This chain links TRBV7-9 with TRBJ1-1; no clear D. Per the germline V gene, CDR1 is SEHNR and CDR2 is FQNEAQ (reference sequence). CDR3 size: 11 residues. V lost 7 bases, J lost 8 bases, and 11 bases lay in between.

This clonotype occurred a few times. The V gene is TRBV12-3 or TRBV12-4, the J gene TRBJ2-1; 7 bases align to TRBD2. V shed 8 bases, J shed 7 bases, and the junction held 5 bases outside the gene matches. The CDR3 consists of 12 residues. CDR3 DNA: TGTGCCAGCGTAGCGGGTCATAATGAGCAGTTCTTC. Translating it yields CASVAGHNEQFF.

This clonotype was seen repeatedly, ten times or more. The chain joins TRBV7-9 to TRBJ2-7; weak D call: TRBD1 (6 bases). The CDR3 consists of 13 residues. V gave up 3 bases and J gave up 4 bases, with 10 bases separating them. The germline gives CDR1 SEHNR, CDR2 FQNEAQ (reference sequence). The CDR3 sequence is CASSFQGRYEQYF. CDR3 nucleotides: TGTGCCAGCAGCTTCCAGGGGCGGTACGAGCAGTACTTC.

This clonotype was counted between two and nine times. J is TRBJ2-5 and V is TRBV27, with 11 bases matching TRBD1. The V gene end was trimmed by 3 bases and the J gene end by 7 bases; junction bases not matched to a gene: 4. The CDR3 has 14 residues. Per germline, CDR1 MNHEY and CDR2 SMNVEV (reference sequence). The DNA of the CDR3 is TGTGCCAGCAGTTTGGGGACAGGGGGAGGGACCCAGTACTTC. Protein: CASSLGTGGGTQYF.

The chain combines TRBV7-9 with TRBJ1-6; 7 nucleotides align to TRBD1. CDR1 SEHNR and CDR2 FQNEAQ come from the germline V gene (reference sequence). This CDR3 comprises 16 residues. With V trimmed by 5 bases and J by 10 bases, 14 bases remained unmatched. The CDR3 loop is CASSTRGIGGGSPLHF. In nucleotides, the CDR3 is TGTGCCAGCAGCACCAGGGGGATTGGGGGCGGATCACCCCTCCACTTT.